What follows are 22 T cell receptor beta chains derived from one specimen sequenced in a study of spatial heterogeneity in lung cancer. TCRdb reanalysed the 5' RACE reads using MiXCR and keeps one entry per CDR3 protein. The table has roughly 60,000 distinct CDR3 sequences, roughly 7.9% seen once; the top ten hold roughly 16%. Time point defined: sample taken at primary tumor resection. The authors sequenced whole RNA from tumor, nontumor lung or frozen PBMC without sorting. Source: PBMCs, taken at surgery. These receptors all come from a female donor with early-stage non-small cell lung cancer.

The table lists this clonotype with many counts. The chain combines TRBV5-4 with TRBJ2-5; D is perhaps TRBD1 (6 bases). The V gene's germline CDR1 is SGHNT and CDR2 YYREEE (reference sequence). The CDR3 consists of 14 residues. V lost 0 bases to trimming and J lost 2 bases, with 8 bases between them. The CDR3 nucleotides are TGTGCCAGCAGCTTGGGACAGGCGCAAGAGACCCAGTACTTC. Residues: CASSLGQAQETQYF.

This clonotype occurred a few times. The J gene is TRBJ2-7, the V gene TRBV23-1; 7 bases map to TRBD1. TRBV23-1 falls under the ORF class, with uncertain function. V lost 0 bases and J lost 3; bases outside the gene matches: 8. The CDR3 has 16 residues. CDR3 protein: CASSQSPGQRNYEQYF. CDR3 sequence (DNA): TGCGCCAGCAGTCAATCCCCGGGACAGAGGAACTACGAGCAGTACTTC.

This clonotype is categorized as medium-sized. V gene TRBV27 combines with J gene TRBJ2-1; 11 nucleotides align to TRBD1. The CDR3 extends over 15 amino acids. CDR1 and CDR2 (germline): MNHEY, SMNVEV (reference sequence). J gave up 3 bases and V 2 bases, and 0 bases lay outside the gene matches. The CDR3 protein is CASSLGTGGYNEQFF. The CDR3 nucleotides are TGTGCCAGCAGTTTAGGGACAGGGGGCTACAATGAGCAGTTCTTC.

This clonotype was recorded a few times. The V gene is TRBV7-2, the J gene TRBJ2-3; D is unresolved. Per the germline V gene, CDR1 is SGHTA and CDR2 is FQGNSA. This CDR3 spans 15 amino acids. Trimming left V 1 base short and J 0 bases short, with 8 bases between. CDR3 region: CASSLVGSSTDTQYF. As DNA, the CDR3 is TGTGCCAGCAGCTTAGTCGGTAGTAGCACAGATACGCAGTATTTT. Based on the CDR3 plus reference TRBV7-2 and TRBJ2-3, the full variable domain is GAGVSQSPSNKVTEKGKDVELRCDPISGHTALYWYRQSLGQGLEFLIYFQGNSAPDKSGLPSDRFSAERTGGSVSTLTIQRTQQEDSAVYLCASSLVGSSTDTQYFGPGTRLTVL.

This clonotype was found many times. The chain recombines TRBV28 with TRBJ1-5; 10 bases agree with TRBD1. This CDR3 is 18 amino acids long. Germline V gene data show CDR1 as MDHEN and CDR2 as SYDVKM. After removal of 4 bases from V and 1 base from J, the junction contained 10 bases not matched to a gene. The CDR3 sequence: CASSSLDRGKKSNQPQHF. The DNA of the CDR3 is TGTGCCAGCAGTTCCTTGGACAGGGGGAAGAAGAGCAATCAGCCCCAGCATTTT.

This chain uses TRBV5-1 with TRBJ1-1; D is unresolved. The germline gives CDR1 SGHRS, CDR2 YFSETQ. V lost 0 bases to trimming and J lost 2 bases, with 11 bases between them. The CDR3 runs 15 residues. CDR3 residues: CASSLGRVFNTEAFF. The CDR3 bases are TGCGCCAGCAGCTTGGGGAGGGTCTTTAACACTGAAGCTTTCTTT.

There are many counts of this clonotype. The chain uses TRBV29-1 and TRBJ2-2; 11 bases are a match to TRBD1. The CDR3 covers 15 residues. Germline-derived CDR1 and CDR2 are SQVTM and ANQGSEA. V trimming: 3 bases; J trimming: 7 bases; junction bases outside the gene matches: 7. The CDR3 is CSVEARTGGFGELFF. For the CDR3, the DNA is TGCAGCGTTGAGGCAAGGACAGGGGGCTTCGGGGAGCTGTTTTTT.

This clonotype has more than one count but fewer than ten. This chain connects TRBV2 to TRBJ1-1; tentative D call: TRBD1 (5 bases). The ends were cut back, 11 bases at V and 0 bases at J, with 7 bases in the middle. CDR3 length equals 11 residues. CDR1 SNHLY and CDR2 FYNNEI come from the germline V gene. Here the CDR3 reads CADRLNTEAFF. The CDR3 nucleotides are TGTGCCGACAGACTGAACACTGAAGCTTTCTTT.

The J gene is TRBJ2-7, the V gene TRBV6-1; D tentatively reads TRBD1 or TRBD2 (5 bases each). The CDR3 has 12 amino acids. Germline lookup yields CDR1 MNHNS and CDR2 SASEGT. V shed 6 bases and J shed 7 bases, with 13 bases lying between them. CDR3 coding DNA: TGTGCCAGCAGCGGGACGCTGGAAGAGCAGTACGTC. It yields the protein CASSGTLEEQYV.

CDR3 protein: CSAPPGVLAGGHTDTQYF. The DNA of the CDR3 is TGCAGTGCCCCTCCTGGGGTCCTAGCGGGGGGACACACAGATACGCAGTATTTT. The V call is TRBV20-1, the J call TRBJ2-3; TRBD2 aligns across 11 bases. This CDR3 is 18 amino acids long. CDR1 DFQATT and CDR2 SNEGSKA come from the germline V gene (reference sequence). V trimming: 6 bases; J trimming: 2 bases; junction bases outside the gene matches: 16.

This clonotype was counted ten times or more. This chain links TRBV28 with TRBJ2-7; a possible D gene is TRBD1 (6 bases). V lost 5 bases to trimming and J lost 0 bases, with 14 bases between them. The CDR3 runs to 15 residues. Germline values: CDR1 MDHEN, CDR2 SYDVKM. The CDR3 DNA sequence: TGTGCCAGCAGTCTGACAGGCCGACTCTCCTACGAGCAGTACTTC. Translation: CASSLTGRLSYEQYF.

This clonotype appeared many times. The rearrangement links TRBV6-5 to TRBJ1-5, with D uncertain. CDR1 is MNHEY and CDR2 is SVGAGI in the germline V gene. Trimming took off 8 bases at V and 10 bases at J, with 12 bases between the two ends. This CDR3 region has 11 residues. This chain's CDR3 is CASGQFRPQHF. In DNA, the CDR3 is TGTGCCAGCGGTCAGTTCAGACCCCAGCATTTT.

The genes are TRBV7-3 and TRBJ2-3; D is unresolved. V dropped 5 bases and J dropped 3 bases, with 9 bases sitting between them. The germline V gene encodes CDR1 SGHTA and CDR2 FQGTGA. The CDR3 is made up of 13 amino acids. CDR3: CASSPPGTDTQYF. The CDR3 DNA is TGTGCCAGCAGCCCCCCCGGGACAGATACGCAGTATTTT.

The V call is TRBV28, the J call TRBJ2-2; D remains ambiguous. The CDR3 has 13 amino acids. The germline V and J ends were trimmed by 2 bases and 7 bases, with 8 bases remaining between them. Germline V gene sequence: CDR1 MDHEN, CDR2 SYDVKM. CDR3 in amino acids: CASSLIGIGELFF. CDR3 DNA: TGTGCCAGCAGTTTAATAGGGATCGGGGAGCTGTTTTTT.

There are many counts of this clonotype. This sequence joins TRBV20-1 and TRBJ2-3; 9 bases are shared with TRBD2. Unmatched junction bases numbered 13, after V lost 3 bases and J lost 6 bases. Germline-derived CDR1 and CDR2 are DFQATT and SNEGSKA (reference sequence). The CDR3 is 16 residues long. Here the CDR3 DNA reads TGCAGTGCTAGCCCTGCCGGAGGGCGGGAGGGGGATACGCAGTATTTT. Protein: CSASPAGGREGDTQYF.

This clonotype has more than one count but fewer than ten. The rearrangement joins TRBV30 to TRBJ2-1; TRBD1 aligns across 9 bases. The CDR3 extends over 15 amino acids. CDR1 and CDR2 (germline): GTSNPN, SVGIG (reference sequence). The V and J ends lost 2 bases and 6 bases, in that order; junction bases with no gene match: 8. The CDR3 loop is CAWSRTGTGSNEQFF. The DNA of the CDR3 is TGTGCCTGGAGTCGAACCGGGACAGGGTCCAATGAGCAGTTCTTC. The whole variable domain, filled in from reference TRBV30 and TRBJ2-1, reads SQTIHQWPATLVQPVGSPLSLECTVEGTSNPNLYWYRQAAGRGLQLLFYSVGIGQISSEVPQNLSASRPQDRQFILSSKKLLLSDSGFYLCAWSRTGTGSNEQFFGPGTRLTVL.

This clonotype was observed at least ten times. This chain links TRBV3-1 with TRBJ2-5; D is uncertain. Trimming took 5 bases from V and 5 from J, leaving 15 bases between them. This CDR3 region has 14 residues. Germline CDR1 reads LGHDT; CDR2 reads YNNKEL (reference sequence). DNA for the CDR3: TGTGCCAGCAGCTCAAGCCCAGCTTCGGAGACCCAGTACTTC. Amino acids: CASSSSPASETQYF.

The rearrangement uses TRBV5-1 and TRBJ2-3; 11 bases match TRBD2. Germline assignment: CDR1 SGHRS and CDR2 YFSETQ. Unmatched junction bases numbered 8, after V lost 7 bases and J lost 1 base. The CDR3 loop spans 16 amino acids. CDR3 amino acids: CASSPGLAARTDTQYF. The CDR3 coding sequence is TGCGCCAGCTCACCGGGACTAGCGGCACGCACAGATACGCAGTATTTT.

This clonotype appeared many times. The chain has TRBV5-1 and TRBJ2-3; D remains unclear. CDR1 SGHRS and CDR2 YFSETQ come from the germline V gene. There are 15 residues in the CDR3. Trimming pared 0 bases from V and 6 bases from J, leaving 14 bases between. CDR3 coding DNA: TGCGCCAGCAGCTTGGAACTCGCGAAGGTGGATACGCAGTATTTT. Protein sequence: CASSLELAKVDTQYF.

V is TRBV5-4 and J is TRBJ2-7, with D perhaps TRBD2 (5 bases). Germline values: CDR1 SGHNT, CDR2 YYREEE (reference sequence). The CDR3 is 13 residues long. V was cut by 4 bases and J by 2 bases, with 10 bases left in between. CDR3 loop: CASSEDFTYEQYF. The CDR3 DNA sequence: TGTGCCAGCAGCGAGGACTTTACCTACGAGCAGTACTTC.

The J gene is TRBJ1-1, the V gene TRBV28, with a tentative D call TRBD1 (5 bases). Germline V gene sequence: CDR1 MDHEN, CDR2 SYDVKM. This CDR3 contains 14 residues. Trimming shortened V by 3 bases and J by 6 bases, and 14 bases separated the two germline ends. CDR3: CASSFLQGTPEAFF. CDR3 nucleotides: TGTGCCAGCAGTTTCCTGCAGGGTACCCCTGAAGCTTTCTTT.

The rearrangement joins TRBV3-1 to TRBJ2-5; no firm D call. V gave up 0 bases and J gave up 5 bases, with 10 bases separating them. Germline V lookup: CDR1 LGHDT, CDR2 YNNKEL (reference sequence). The CDR3 totals 14 residues. CDR3 nucleotide sequence: TGTGCCAGCAGCCAAGATTGGAGCGCGGAGACCCAGTACTTC. This encodes CASSQDWSAETQYF.